Listed here are 27 T cell receptor beta chains from one sample, sequenced in a study of Ad26.COV2.S vaccination and SARS-CoV-2 variants. The treatment was: 19 received Ad26.COV2.S at low or high dose, single or two shots; about five received placebo; per-sample allocation not given. Day 63 after the first injection of vaccine or placebo was the sampling time. Assay used: immunoSEQ multiplex PCR; TCRdb lists only in-frame clones, some missing. The sample yields around 450,000 clones, 85% to 90% seen once. Here the sequenced sample was peripheral blood, taken in a trial of Ad26.COV2.S vaccine versus placebo. Receptors were obtained from a person aged 18-60 years who received the Ad26.COV2.S COVID-19 vaccine or a placebo.

The chain carries TRBV13 and TRBJ2-1, with D uncertain. This CDR3 is built from 14 residues. CDR1 and CDR2 (germline): PRHDT, FYEKMQ (reference sequence). V was pared by 3 bases and J by 5 bases, with 11 bases between. Written as DNA, the CDR3 is TGTGCCAGCAGCTTTGGGTTGCGGAACAATGAGCAGTTCTTC. Amino acids: CASSFGLRNNEQFF.

A few counts support this clone. The CDR3 DNA sequence: TGTGCTAGTGGTTTTCTCACCGGCCTCTATGGCTACACCTTC. The encoded protein is CASGFLTGLYGYTF. J is TRBJ1-2 and V is TRBV12-5; no firm D call. Germline V gene sequence: CDR1 LGHNT, CDR2 FRNRAP. V lost 3 bases and J lost 4, with 12 bases in between. The CDR3 consists of 14 residues. The full variable domain, rest sourced from reference TRBV12-5 and TRBJ1-2, is DARVTQTPRHKVTEMGQEVTMRCQPILGHNTVFWYRQTMMQGLELLAYFRNRAPLDDSGMPKDRFSAEMPDATLATLKIQPSEPRDSAVYFCASGFLTGLYGYTFGSGTRLTVV.

The genes are TRBV4-2 and TRBJ1-3; maybe TRBD1 (6 bases). V lost 3 bases and J 1 base, leaving 16 bases between the germline ends. The CDR3 is made up of 17 amino acids. CDR1 is LGHNA and CDR2 is YNFKEQ in the germline V gene. The CDR3 region is CASSHPRTAESGNTIYF. The CDR3 nucleotides are TGTGCCAGCAGCCACCCCAGGACAGCCGAGTCTGGAAACACCATATATTTT.

The chain links TRBV5-6 to TRBJ2-1, with a possible D match to TRBD1 (6 bases). The germline gives CDR1 SGHDT, CDR2 YYEEEE. The CDR3 spans 16 residues. V dropped 4 bases and J dropped 4 bases, with 18 bases sitting between them. CDR3 in amino acids: CASSGPQGSSYNEQFF. The CDR3 bases are TGTGCCAGCAGCGGGCCCCAGGGGAGCTCTTACAATGAGCAGTTCTTC.

The rearrangement joins TRBV4-3 to TRBJ2-7; no firm D call. Germline CDR1 LGHNA, CDR2 YSLEER. Trimming took 0 bases from V and 3 from J, leaving 15 bases between them. The CDR3 contains 16 residues. In DNA, the CDR3 is TGCGCCAGCAGCCAAGACCATCGATCGAGTTTCTACGAGCAGTACTTC. Translated, it gives CASSQDHRSSFYEQYF.

The V gene is TRBV19, the J gene TRBJ2-2; no firm D call. CDR1 is LNHDA, CDR2 SQIVND, per germline (reference sequence). The CDR3 runs to 16 residues. Trimming pared 11 bases from V and 4 bases from J, leaving 23 bases between. In DNA form, the CDR3 reads TGTGCCTCTAATAACCAAGGAAGGAAACCCACCGGGGAGCTGTTTTTT. It encodes CASNNQGRKPTGELFF. The full variable domain, in which reference TRBV19 and TRBJ2-2 provide the parts outside the CDR3, is DGGITQSPKYLFRKEGQNVTLSCEQNLNHDAMYWYRQDPGQGLRLIYYSQIVNDFQKGDIAEGYSVSREKKESFPLTVTSAQKNPTAFYLCASNNQGRKPTGELFFGEGSRLTVL.

The chain is built from TRBV5-4 and TRBJ1-1; D perhaps matches TRBD1 (6 bases). The CDR3 loop spans 13 amino acids. Trimming removed 2 bases at V and 8 bases at J, with 13 bases between. The germline V gene encodes CDR1 SGHNT and CDR2 YYREEE (reference sequence). CDR3 region: CASSFWTVGEAFF. CDR3 nucleotide sequence: TGTGCCAGCAGCTTCTGGACAGTTGGGGAAGCTTTCTTT.

V usage is TRBV7-3 and J usage is TRBJ2-1, with 11 bases lining up with TRBD2. Germline-derived CDR1 and CDR2 are SGHTA and FQGTGA. CDR3 length: 17 residues. The V segment lost 6 bases and the J segment 0 bases; nucleotides outside the gene matches: 7. CDR3 sequence reads: CASSVSGGDHSYNEQFF. DNA for the CDR3: TGTGCCAGCAGTGTTAGCGGGGGGGACCACTCCTACAATGAGCAGTTCTTC.

This chain links TRBV6-1 with TRBJ1-3, with no clear D. V was clipped by 3 bases and J by 0 bases, with 9 bases between them. CDR3 length equals 15 residues. Germline lookup yields CDR1 MNHNS and CDR2 SASEGT. Here the CDR3 reads CASSDVGISGNTIYF. CDR3 bases: TGTGCCAGCAGTGACGTCGGGATCTCTGGAAACACCATATATTTT.

V usage is TRBV7-9 and J usage is TRBJ1-3; no clear D gene. Trimming left V 4 bases short and J 8 bases short, with 12 bases between. The CDR3 length is 13 residues. CDR1 is SEHNR, CDR2 FQNEAQ, per germline (reference sequence). As DNA, the CDR3 is TGTGCCAGCAGCTCCATTGAGTGGGACACCATATATTTT. Amino acid sequence: CASSSIEWDTIYF.

V gene TRBV6-5 combines with J gene TRBJ1-2, with D tentatively TRBD1 (5 bases). The CDR3 is 15 amino acids. V lost 7 bases and J lost 1, with 16 bases in between. From germline, CDR1 is MNHEY and CDR2 SVGAGI. CDR3 DNA: TGTGCCAGCACGAACTACAGGTCTATTAACTATGGCTACACCTTC. Its translation: CASTNYRSINYGYTF.

The J gene is TRBJ2-3, the V gene TRBV19, with 12 bases matching TRBD2. V lost 0 bases, J lost 7 bases, and 5 bases stayed unmatched. The CDR3 contains 16 residues. Germline V gene sequence: CDR1 LNHDA, CDR2 SQIVND (reference sequence). CDR3 protein: CASSIDATSGRNTQYF. The CDR3 DNA reads TGTGCCAGTAGTATAGACGCGACTAGCGGGAGAAATACGCAGTATTTT.

Only one count was recorded for this clone. The chain has TRBV5-8 and TRBJ2-5; possibly TRBD1 for D (5 bases). CDR3 size: 16 residues. V lost 4 bases, J lost 10 bases, and 26 bases lay in between. Germline V lookup: CDR1 SGHTS, CDR2 YDEGEE. The CDR3 here is CASSLWTRGDSGVQYF. In nucleotides, the CDR3 is TGTGCCAGCAGCCTGTGGACAAGAGGAGACAGTGGCGTCCAGTACTTC.

The rearrangement uses TRBV4-1 and TRBJ2-7, with D tentatively TRBD1 (5 bases). This CDR3 contains 10 residues. V was shortened by 11 bases and J by 5 bases, with 10 bases between the two germline ends. The germline gives CDR1 MGHRA, CDR2 YSYEKL. The CDR3 nucleotides are TGCGCCCGGTGGGGCCACGAGCAGTACGTC. Amino acid sequence: CARWGHEQYV.

This clone was observed a single time. The chain couples TRBV5-4 to TRBJ2-1, with 7 bases fitting TRBD1. The germline V gene encodes CDR1 SGHNT and CDR2 YYREEE (reference sequence). The J segment lost 2 bases and the V segment lost 10 bases, leaving 6 bases of the junction unmatched. The CDR3 is 13 residues long. In DNA, the CDR3 is TGTGCCTCGAGGGACAGACCCTACAATGAGCAGTTCTTC. This encodes CASRDRPYNEQFF. Together with reference TRBV5-4 and TRBJ2-1, the CDR3 gives the full variable domain: ETGVTQSPTHLIKTRGQQVTLRCSSQSGHNTVSWYQQALGQGPQFIFQYYREEENGRGNFPPRFSGLQFPNYSSELNVNALELDDSALYLCASRDRPYNEQFFGPGTRLTVL.

The chain carries TRBV7-9 and TRBJ1-1; D unresolved. CDR1 is SEHNR, CDR2 FQNEAQ, per germline (reference sequence). The CDR3 spans 12 residues. Trimming cost V 3 bases and J 7 bases, with 9 bases left between them. This chain's CDR3 is CASSLGGYEAFF. The DNA for the CDR3 is TGTGCCAGCAGCTTGGGCGGGTATGAAGCTTTCTTT.

The CDR3 protein is CASSLAGGYWDGYTF. Here the CDR3 DNA reads TGTGCCAGCAGCTTAGCGGGGGGTTATTGGGATGGCTACACCTTC. The V gene is TRBV7-2, the J gene TRBJ1-2; D is possibly TRBD1 (5 bases). V was cut by 0 bases and J by 6 bases, with 14 bases left in between. Germline loops: CDR1 SGHTA, CDR2 FQGNSA. CDR3 length: 15 amino acids.

V is TRBV29-1 and J is TRBJ2-2, with D perhaps matching TRBD1 (7 bases). Germline CDR1 is SQVTM and CDR2 is ANQGSEA. The CDR3 totals 15 residues. With 7 bases removed from V and 5 bases from J, the gap between germline ends came to 20 bases. This CDR3 is CSAGGRDRETGELFF. The CDR3 DNA follows: TGCAGCGCTGGCGGGCGGGACAGAGAAACCGGGGAGCTGTTTTTT.

V gene TRBV6-2 or TRBV6-3 combines with J gene TRBJ1-1; D is unresolved. The CDR3 length is 16 residues. Germline CDR1 is MNHEY and CDR2 is SVGEGT. V was clipped by 5 bases and J by 0 bases, with 16 bases between them. The CDR3 spells CASSDPASPMNTEAFF. In nucleotides, the CDR3 is TGTGCCAGCAGTGACCCCGCGAGCCCTATGAACACTGAAGCTTTCTTT.

V gene TRBV15 combines with J gene TRBJ1-1; possible D gene TRBD1, 6 bases. Trimming stripped 5 bases from V and 5 bases from J, with 15 bases between. CDR1 LNHNV and CDR2 YYDKDF come from the germline V gene (reference sequence). The CDR3 runs 14 residues. The CDR3 nucleotides are TGTGCCACCAGCTTTTCCAGGGGCGGTACTGAAGCTTTCTTT. Amino acids: CATSFSRGGTEAFF.

The count of this clone is one. V and J are TRBV6-5 and TRBJ2-7; D call uncertain. Trimming removed 8 bases from V and 3 bases from J, with 8 bases in between. Per germline, CDR1 MNHEY and CDR2 SVGAGI. CDR3 length: 11 residues. The CDR3, as DNA: TGTGCCAGCGGAAAATACTACGAGCAGTACTTC. This encodes CASGKYYEQYF.

V and J are TRBV7-8 and TRBJ2-3; maybe TRBD2 (6 bases). The CDR3 loop spans 14 amino acids. Germline CDR1 reads SGHVS; CDR2 reads FQNEAQ. Trimming cost V 2 bases and J 6 bases, with 12 bases left between them. The CDR3 nucleotides read TGTGCCAGCAGCTTACGGGAGCGCGGGGATACGCAGTATTTT. Its translation: CASSLRERGDTQYF.

CDR3 in amino acids: CASSQDWGEQYV. CDR3 in DNA: TGTGCCAGCAGCCAAGATTGGGGCGAGCAGTACGTC. The chain recombines TRBV14 with TRBJ2-7; D remains ambiguous. The CDR3 has 12 amino acids. Germline CDR1 is SGHDN and CDR2 is FVKESK. The ends were cut back, 0 bases at V and 6 bases at J, with 6 bases in the middle.

V gene TRBV5-1 combines with J gene TRBJ2-3, with D possibly TRBD1 on 6 matching bases. V was cut by 3 bases and J by 2 bases, with 13 bases left in between. The CDR3 has 15 amino acids. Germline V gene data show CDR1 as SGHRS and CDR2 as YFSETQ. The CDR3 loop reads CASSSQGPNTDTQYF. The CDR3 nucleotides are TGCGCCAGCAGCTCACAGGGCCCCAACACAGATACGCAGTATTTT. Full variable domain (missing parts from reference TRBV5-1 and TRBJ2-3): KAGVTQTPRYLIKTRGQQVTLSCSPISGHRSVSWYQQTPGQGLQFLFEYFSETQRNKGNFPGRFSGRQFSNSRSEMNVSTLELGDSALYLCASSSQGPNTDTQYFGPGTRLTVL.

This chain uses TRBV7-9 with TRBJ1-4; 7 bases align to TRBD1. The V gene's germline CDR1 is SEHNR and CDR2 FQNEAQ (reference sequence). The V segment lost 2 bases and the J segment 10 bases; nucleotides outside the gene matches: 4. The CDR3 extends over 13 amino acids. The CDR3 here is CASSLTPGGKLFF. Written as DNA, the CDR3 is TGTGCCAGCAGCTTAACCCCAGGGGGAAAACTGTTTTTT.

The V and J genes are TRBV13 and TRBJ2-1; D gene uncertain. This CDR3 is built from 13 residues. Trimming cost V 0 bases and J 8 bases, with 8 bases left between them. The germline CDR1 and CDR2 sequences are PRHDT and FYEKMQ (reference sequence). In nucleotides, the CDR3 is TGTGCCAGCAGCTTAGGGTGGATGGATGAGCAGTTCTTC. Translating gives CASSLGWMDEQFF.

The CDR3 loop reads CATSDPRSGRGAGELFF. CDR3 sequence (DNA): TGTGCCACCAGTGACCCACGGTCAGGTCGGGGCGCCGGGGAGCTGTTTTTT. V and J are TRBV24-1 and TRBJ2-2, with D possibly being TRBD1 or TRBD2 (5 bases each). Trimming shortened V by 4 bases and J by 6 bases, and 20 bases separated the two germline ends. There are 17 residues in the CDR3. Germline V lookup: CDR1 KGHDR, CDR2 SFDVKD.